The present T cell receptor (beta chain) was sequenced within a study of blood T cell repertoires in COVID-19. Measured with immunoSEQ multiplex PCR; TCRdb has only the in-frame clones, and not every one. The table has approximately 280,000 clones, approximately 84% seen once. The CDR3 is 16 amino acids. V shed 3 bases, J shed 3 bases, and the junction held 8 bases outside the gene matches. The V gene's germline CDR1 is MGHDK and CDR2 SYGVNS. Recruited during active infection, patients (from Seattle) were subsequently followed longitudinally. The sample taken for sequencing was peripheral blood. This clonotype originated in a human donor with COVID-19, enrolled during active disease. The donor label of this sample is uncertain. V usage is TRBV25-1 and J usage is TRBJ2-1, with 7 positions matching TRBD1. The CDR3 spells CASSDRTGRSYNEQFF. CDR3 DNA sequence: TGTGCCAGCAGTGACCGGACAGGACGGAGCTACAATGAGCAGTTCTTC.